This passage covers 19 T cell receptor beta chains from one sample sequenced in a study of blood T cell repertoires in COVID-19. The table came from immunoSEQ multiplex PCR; TCRdb's copy has only in-frame clones and leaves some out. Counted here are 250,000 to 300,000 clones, approximately 86% occurring once; the ten biggest clones make up roughly 13%. Sample: peripheral blood. These receptors were taken from a woman between 70 and 85 years old with COVID-19, enrolled during active disease.

The CDR3 DNA reads as TGTGCCAGCTCACCACAGGGGGGGCCCACAGATACGCAGTATTTT. It codes for CASSPQGGPTDTQYF. This rearrangement joins TRBV18 to TRBJ2-3, with D maybe TRBD2 (7 bases). Germline V CDR1 and CDR2: KGHSH, LQKENI. Trimming left V 1 base short and J 2 bases short, with 10 bases between. The CDR3 spans 15 residues.

This chain joins TRBV19 and TRBJ1-5; D uncertain. Germline CDR1 is LNHDA and CDR2 is SQIVND (reference sequence). This CDR3 has 13 residues. V lost 0 bases, J lost 6 bases, and 6 bases lay in between. CDR3 residues: CASSIDPGQPQHF. The CDR3 coding sequence is TGTGCCAGTAGTATAGATCCAGGTCAGCCCCAGCATTTT.

J is TRBJ1-2 and V is TRBV10-2; D call uncertain. This CDR3 has 15 amino acids. V was trimmed by 0 bases and J by 0 bases, leaving 8 bases between them. Germline lookup yields CDR1 WSHSY and CDR2 SAAADI. CDR3 bases: TGCGCCAGCAGTGAGTCGAGGGTATCTAACTATGGCTACACCTTC. It encodes CASSESRVSNYGYTF.

The gene calls are TRBV3-1 (or the pseudogene TRBV3-2) and TRBJ2-7; 7 bases match TRBD2. The CDR3 loop spans 14 amino acids. V was clipped by 1 base and J by 3 bases; unmatched bases: 3. Germline CDR1 is LGHDT and CDR2 is YNNKEL (reference sequence). The CDR3 DNA sequence: TGTGCCAGCAGCCAAGTACCGGGGGGCTACGAGCAGTACTTC. Its translation: CASSQVPGGYEQYF.

The rearrangement joins TRBV6-5 to TRBJ2-7, with a weak D call TRBD2 (6 bases). Looked up from germline, CDR1 is MNHEY and CDR2 is SVGAGI. The V end was cut by 4 bases, the J end by 1 base, with 14 bases between. This CDR3 comprises 15 residues. The CDR3: CASSSSPGTSYEQYF. The DNA for the CDR3 is TGTGCCAGCAGTTCGTCACCCGGGACTTCCTACGAGCAGTACTTC.

The chain links TRBV19 to TRBJ1-2; perhaps TRBD1 as D (5 bases). CDR1 is LNHDA, CDR2 SQIVND, per germline (reference sequence). This CDR3 has 15 residues. V lost 5 bases and J lost 4, with 17 bases in between. Here the CDR3 reads CASSEEGREIYGYTF. In nucleotides, the CDR3 is TGTGCCAGTAGTGAGGAGGGACGGGAGATCTATGGCTACACCTTC. Looking up the rest from reference TRBV19 and TRBJ1-2 gives the full variable domain: DGGITQSPKYLFRKEGQNVTLSCEQNLNHDAMYWYRQDPGQGLRLIYYSQIVNDFQKGDIAEGYSVSREKKESFPLTVTSAQKNPTAFYLCASSEEGREIYGYTFGSGTRLTVV.

The V and J genes are TRBV5-1 and TRBJ2-1; 10 bases agree with TRBD2. Looked up from germline, CDR1 is SGHRS and CDR2 is YFSETQ. With V trimmed by 5 bases and J by 9 bases, 8 bases remained unmatched. CDR3 size: 14 residues. This CDR3 reads CASRSSGGAGEQFF. For the CDR3, the DNA is TGCGCCAGCAGATCGAGCGGGGGGGCTGGTGAGCAGTTCTTC.

The genes are TRBV5-1 and TRBJ2-5; 7 bases are a match to TRBD1. CDR3 length: 16 residues. CDR1 is SGHRS, CDR2 YFSETQ, per germline. Unmatched junction bases numbered 12, after V lost 3 bases and J lost 4 bases. The CDR3 bases are TGCGCCAGCAGCTCGGTTTGGGACAGAGGGAGAGAGACCCAGTACTTC. The encoded protein is CASSSVWDRGRETQYF.

The chain is built from TRBV10-3 and TRBJ2-1, with D tentatively TRBD2 (5 bases). Germline CDR1 reads ENHRY; CDR2 reads SYGVKD. CDR3 length: 13 amino acids. Trimming pared 0 bases from V and 7 bases from J, leaving 7 bases between. CDR3: CAISESGGNEQFF. The CDR3 DNA follows: TGTGCCATCAGTGAGTCCGGCGGGAATGAGCAGTTCTTC.

The rearrangement uses TRBV3-1 (or the pseudogene TRBV3-2) and TRBJ2-3; D gene unclear. Germline V CDR1 and CDR2: LGHDT, YNNKEL (reference sequence). The CDR3 has 14 amino acids. Trimming removed 4 bases at V and 3 bases at J, with 11 bases between. CDR3 in amino acids: CASSPSASTDTQYF. In DNA form, the CDR3 reads TGTGCCAGCAGCCCTTCGGCTAGTACAGATACGCAGTATTTT.

This rearrangement joins TRBV7-2 to TRBJ2-7, with TRBD2 identical over 8 bases. In germline, CDR1 is SGHTA, CDR2 FQGNSA. V trimming: 6 bases; J trimming: 3 bases; junction bases outside the gene matches: 7. There are 14 residues in the CDR3. CDR3 nucleotide sequence: TGTGCCAGCAGGGCGCGGGGGGCGAACTACGAGCAGTACTTC. Encoded protein: CASRARGANYEQYF.

The V gene is TRBV6-5, the J gene TRBJ1-3; the match to TRBD1 covers 7 bases. Germline V gene sequence: CDR1 MNHEY, CDR2 SVGAGI. V was pared by 0 bases and J by 1 base, with 0 bases of the junction left unmatched. The CDR3 spans 15 residues. This chain's CDR3 is CASSYSTGSGNTIYF. The CDR3 DNA reads as TGTGCCAGCAGTTACTCGACAGGGTCTGGAAACACCATATATTTT.

The rearrangement links TRBV7-9 to TRBJ2-7, with TRBD1 as a possible D gene (5 bases). This CDR3 contains 12 residues. CDR1 is SEHNR, CDR2 FQNEAQ, per germline (reference sequence). V was trimmed by 2 bases and J by 5 bases, leaving 7 bases between them. In DNA, the CDR3 is TGTGCCAGCAGCTTAAAGGGGAACGAGCAGTACTTC. Protein sequence: CASSLKGNEQYF.

This rearrangement joins TRBV29-1 to TRBJ2-5; the D is unclear. CDR1 SQVTM and CDR2 ANQGSEA come from the germline V gene. Trimming shortened V by 4 bases and J by 3 bases, and 9 bases separated the two germline ends. The CDR3 totals 12 residues. DNA for the CDR3: TGCAGCGTTGGATCAGGTGAAGAGACCCAGTACTTC. It specifies CSVGSGEETQYF.

The V gene is TRBV7-9, the J gene TRBJ1-2, with 8 bases matching TRBD1. J gave up 6 bases and V 5 bases, and 5 bases lay outside the gene matches. The CDR3 is made up of 13 amino acids. Germline CDR1 reads SEHNR; CDR2 reads FQNEAQ (reference sequence). CDR3 in DNA: TGTGCCAGCAGCCCCCGGACAGGGAATGGCTACACCTTC. Protein: CASSPRTGNGYTF.

This rearrangement joins TRBV5-4 to TRBJ1-1; D is perhaps TRBD1 (6 bases). Germline values: CDR1 SGHNT, CDR2 YYREEE (reference sequence). V lost 4 bases and J 3 bases, leaving 13 bases between the germline ends. This CDR3 contains 14 residues. The DNA for the CDR3 is TGTGCCAGCAGCCCAAGGGGGGGGGACACTGAAGCTTTCTTT. Protein: CASSPRGGDTEAFF.

The J gene is TRBJ2-1, the V gene TRBV6-5, with TRBD2 as a possible D gene (6 bases). This CDR3 is built from 14 residues. Trimming shortened V by 7 bases and J by 1 base, and 11 bases separated the two germline ends. CDR1 is MNHEY and CDR2 is SVGAGI in the germline V gene. In DNA, the CDR3 is TGTGCCAGCAAGGGGCGGGGATCCTACAATGAGCAGTTCTTC. It specifies CASKGRGSYNEQFF.

This clone was seen a single time. This rearrangement joins TRBV6-4 to TRBJ1-5, with 10 bases lining up with TRBD1. Germline V lookup: CDR1 MRHNA, CDR2 SNTAGT. With V trimmed by 11 bases and J by 5 bases, 6 bases remained unmatched. This CDR3 spans 13 amino acids. The CDR3 spells CACRQGAHQPQHF. The CDR3 coding sequence is TGTGCCTGTAGACAGGGGGCACATCAGCCCCAGCATTTT.

J is TRBJ1-4 and V is TRBV9; 7 nucleotides agree with TRBD1. The J segment lost 3 bases and the V segment lost 4 bases, leaving 6 bases of the junction unmatched. The CDR3 totals 15 residues. Per germline, CDR1 SGDLS and CDR2 YYNGEE. The CDR3 sequence is CASSLQTGPNEKLFF. The CDR3 DNA is TGTGCCAGCAGCCTACAGACAGGGCCTAATGAAAAACTGTTTTTT.